One sample yielded the 17 T cell receptor beta chains listed below, sequenced in a study of blood T cells in healthy people across ages. It was with a sample-barcoded 5' primer and a J-beta primer mix that a second PCR of about 6 to 12 cycles was run. TCRdb passed the 5' RACE reads through MiXCR, listing each CDR3 protein once. Among 1 million to 1.2 million distinct CDR3 sequences listed, more than 30% were seen once. Sample: blood. Receptors originate from a young man in good health.

The V gene is TRBV7-6, the J gene TRBJ2-7, with 11 positions matching TRBD2. With V trimmed by 1 base and J by 3 bases, 5 bases remained unmatched. The CDR3 length is 16 residues. Germline values: CDR1 SGHVS, CDR2 FNYEAQ. The CDR3 loop reads CASSLVVAGGDYEQYF. In DNA form, the CDR3 reads TGTGCCAGCAGCTTAGTGGTAGCGGGGGGGGACTACGAGCAGTACTTC. Filled out from reference TRBV7-6 and TRBJ2-7, the complete variable domain reads GAGVSQSPRYKVTKRGQDVALRCDPISGHVSLYWYRQALGQGPEFLTYFNYEAQQDKSGLPNDRFSAERPEGSISTLTIQRTEQRDSAMYRCASSLVVAGGDYEQYFGPGTRLTVT.

The V call is TRBV12-3 or TRBV12-4, the J call TRBJ1-6, with D uncertain. V was cut by 3 bases and J by 9 bases, with 12 bases left in between. This CDR3 has 14 residues. CDR3 protein: CASSLEGTASPLHF. The CDR3 DNA reads as TGTGCCAGCAGTTTGGAGGGAACTGCTTCACCCCTCCACTTT.

The chain combines TRBV7-9 with TRBJ2-1; maybe TRBD1 (5 bases). Germline V gives CDR1 SEHNR, CDR2 FQNEAQ (reference sequence). The CDR3 consists of 15 residues. V was clipped by 5 bases and J by 5 bases, with 16 bases between them. The CDR3 region is CASSPRAPPDNEQFF. In nucleotides, the CDR3 is TGTGCCAGCAGCCCCAGGGCTCCGCCGGACAATGAGCAGTTCTTC.

This chain uses TRBV19 with TRBJ1-2, with a weak D call TRBD1 (5 bases). Germline V CDR1 and CDR2: LNHDA, SQIVND (reference sequence). This CDR3 has 15 amino acids. V lost 0 bases, J lost 6 bases, and 14 bases lay in between. The CDR3 is CASSIDSPAGNGYTF. The CDR3 nucleotides are TGTGCCAGTAGTATAGATTCACCGGCAGGGAATGGCTACACCTTC.

This clonotype was recorded many times. V is TRBV4-2 and J is TRBJ1-2; D call uncertain. This CDR3 contains 15 residues. Germline CDR1 LGHNA, CDR2 YNFKEQ. V lost 1 base and J 4 bases, leaving 13 bases between the germline ends. CDR3 sequence (DNA): TGTGCCAGCAGCCAAGGAGGGATTTTCACCTATGGCTACACCTTC. Its protein product is CASSQGGIFTYGYTF.

This chain links TRBV10-3 with TRBJ2-7, with D possibly being TRBD1 (5 bases). There are 13 residues in the CDR3. V was pared by 3 bases and J by 4 bases, with 10 bases between. CDR1 and CDR2 from the germline V gene are ENHRY and SYGVKD. CDR3 amino acids: CAISEPTEYEQYF. The CDR3, as DNA: TGTGCCATCAGTGAACCGACAGAGTACGAGCAGTACTTC.

This clonotype was seen more than once but under ten times. This chain connects TRBV6-6 to TRBJ2-3; 8 nucleotides match TRBD2. J was trimmed by 4 bases and V by 11 bases; bases with no gene match: 8. This CDR3 is built from 13 residues. CDR1 is MNHNY and CDR2 is SVGAGI in the germline V gene (reference sequence). CDR3 protein: CACGASGSDTQYF. The CDR3, as DNA: TGTGCCTGCGGGGCTAGCGGGTCAGATACGCAGTATTTT.

This clonotype was seen only a few times. The chain links TRBV20-1 to TRBJ1-1; D perhaps matches TRBD1 (6 bases). Germline V lookup: CDR1 DFQATT, CDR2 SNEGSKA (reference sequence). V was pared by 6 bases and J by 1 base, with 18 bases between. This CDR3 contains 15 residues. CDR3 amino acids: CSAQGIRGKNTEAFF. In DNA, the CDR3 is TGCAGTGCCCAAGGGATCAGGGGTAAGAACACTGAAGCTTTCTTT.

The chain employs TRBV5-1 and TRBJ1-6; possibly TRBD1 for D (6 bases). With 4 bases removed from V and 3 bases from J, the gap between germline ends came to 14 bases. There are 16 residues in the CDR3. Per germline, CDR1 SGHRS and CDR2 YFSETQ. DNA of the CDR3: TGCGCCAGCAGCCTACGGACAGATATCTATAATTCACCCCTCCACTTT. Residues: CASSLRTDIYNSPLHF.

The chain has TRBV5-5 and TRBJ1-1, with 7 bases identical to TRBD1. Germline V gene lookup returns CDR1 SGHKS and CDR2 YYEKEE (reference sequence). Unmatched junction bases numbered 6, after V lost 2 bases and J lost 8 bases. This CDR3 comprises 13 residues. CDR3 residues: CASSFSAGGEAFF. The CDR3 region has the DNA TGTGCCAGCAGCTTTTCGGCAGGGGGGGAAGCTTTCTTT.

This clonotype was seen a few times. The junction and the germline gene differ at one end; a read error may be behind it. V usage is TRBV11-2 and J usage is TRBJ2-7; D could derive from TRBD1 or TRBD2 (5 bases each). From germline, CDR1 is SGHAT and CDR2 FQNNGV. CDR3 length: 14 amino acids. The CDR3 DNA reads TGTGCCAGCAGCTTAGGACGGGGCTCCCACGAGCAGTACTTC. Amino acid sequence: CASSLGRGSHEQYF.

This chain joins TRBV20-1 and TRBJ1-4; D perhaps matches TRBD1 (5 bases). Germline V gene sequence: CDR1 DFQATT, CDR2 SNEGSKA (reference sequence). Trimming cost V 0 bases and J 7 bases, with 12 bases left between them. The CDR3 runs to 14 residues. In DNA, the CDR3 is TGCAGTGCTAGAGATACTGGGGGGGGTGAAAAACTGTTTTTT. Protein: CSARDTGGGEKLFF.

The V call is TRBV6-6, the J call TRBJ1-6; D is perhaps TRBD1 (5 bases). Germline CDR1 and CDR2: MNHNY and SVGAGI (reference sequence). There are 15 residues in the CDR3. The V gene lost 2 bases and the J gene lost 7 bases, with 12 bases spanning the gap. The CDR3 spells CASSYLGGGNSPLHF. The DNA of the CDR3 is TGTGCCAGCAGTTACCTGGGGGGAGGAAATTCACCCCTCCACTTT.

This clonotype was seen a handful of times. The V call is TRBV29-1, the J call TRBJ1-1; D is unresolved. Germline V gene data show CDR1 as SQVTM and CDR2 as ANQGSEA. CDR3 length: 13 residues. Trimming removed 7 bases at V and 2 bases at J, with 14 bases between. In DNA, the CDR3 is TGCAGCGGAGGGCAGAACCTAAACACTGAAGCTTTCTTT. As protein: CSGGQNLNTEAFF.

The chain is built from TRBV2 and TRBJ2-3, with a weak D call TRBD2 (7 bases). V lost 7 bases, J lost 0 bases, and 14 bases lay in between. The CDR3 extends over 15 amino acids. The germline V gene has CDR1 SNHLY and CDR2 FYNNEI. The CDR3 coding sequence is TGTGCCAGCACCACCACGGGGGGCAGCACAGATACGCAGTATTTT. Translated: CASTTTGGSTDTQYF.

This chain connects TRBV20-1 to TRBJ2-2, with D tentatively TRBD1 (6 bases). This CDR3 region has 15 residues. V was clipped by 4 bases and J by 4 bases, with 16 bases between them. Germline CDR1 and CDR2: DFQATT and SNEGSKA (reference sequence). CDR3 nucleotides: TGCAGTGCTACCTATGAAGGGGGATCCACCGGGGAGCTGTTTTTT. This gives the protein CSATYEGGSTGELFF.

The V call is TRBV20-1, the J call TRBJ2-1; 8 nucleotides match TRBD2. Germline loops: CDR1 DFQATT, CDR2 SNEGSKA (reference sequence). V lost 3 bases, J lost 2 bases, and 9 bases stayed unmatched. This CDR3 is built from 16 residues. CDR3 nucleotides: TGCAGTGCTAGTACAGACGGGGGGGGTCCCTACAATGAGCAGTTCTTC. Its protein is CSASTDGGGPYNEQFF.